This entry features one TCR beta chain sequence. These data are taken from a study of blood T cell repertoires in COVID-19. Study information: Samples taken during acute and convalescent COVID-19 were collected in the United States, Italy and Spain. In each case, the material was cDNA or gDNA derived from T cells, B-cell-depleted T cells, or PBMCs.

The CDR3 has 15 amino acids. CDR1 MNHEY and CDR2 SMNVEV come from the germline V gene (reference sequence). V gave up 8 bases and J gave up 3 bases; unmatched junction bases: 11. As processed by the authors: Reference gene primer amplification gave estimated nucleated cell counts. Data came from immunoSEQ multiplex PCR; TCRdb stores just in-frame clones and leaves some out. For V, J and clone size, that table is used; D and trimming come from the DNA. There are approximately 250,000 clones in the sample; over 75% occur only once, and about 9.1% lies in the top ten. This TCR was recovered from a human donor in a cohort sampled during active COVID-19. Sample: peripheral blood. V usage is TRBV27 and J usage is TRBJ2-7; 9 bases align to TRBD1. CDR3 sequence (DNA): TGTGCCAGCGGAATCCCCGGGACAGGGCACTACGAGCAGTACTTC. Translation gives CASGIPGTGHYEQYF.